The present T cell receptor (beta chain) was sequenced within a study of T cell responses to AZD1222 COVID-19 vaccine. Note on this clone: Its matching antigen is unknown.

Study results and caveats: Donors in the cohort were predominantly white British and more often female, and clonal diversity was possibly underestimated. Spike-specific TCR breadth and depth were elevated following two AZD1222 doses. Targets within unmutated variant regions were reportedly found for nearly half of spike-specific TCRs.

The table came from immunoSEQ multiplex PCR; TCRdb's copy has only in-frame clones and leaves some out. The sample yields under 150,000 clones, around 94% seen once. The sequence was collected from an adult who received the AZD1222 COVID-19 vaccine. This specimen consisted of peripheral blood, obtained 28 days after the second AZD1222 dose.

The CDR3 DNA reads TGTGCCAGCAGTTTTGGGGGGGACACTGAAGCTTTCTTT. Translated, it gives CASSFGGDTEAFF. This chain connects TRBV12-3 or TRBV12-4 to TRBJ1-1; D is possibly TRBD1 (5 bases). V was clipped by 3 bases and J by 3 bases, with 8 bases between them. This CDR3 is 13 amino acids long.